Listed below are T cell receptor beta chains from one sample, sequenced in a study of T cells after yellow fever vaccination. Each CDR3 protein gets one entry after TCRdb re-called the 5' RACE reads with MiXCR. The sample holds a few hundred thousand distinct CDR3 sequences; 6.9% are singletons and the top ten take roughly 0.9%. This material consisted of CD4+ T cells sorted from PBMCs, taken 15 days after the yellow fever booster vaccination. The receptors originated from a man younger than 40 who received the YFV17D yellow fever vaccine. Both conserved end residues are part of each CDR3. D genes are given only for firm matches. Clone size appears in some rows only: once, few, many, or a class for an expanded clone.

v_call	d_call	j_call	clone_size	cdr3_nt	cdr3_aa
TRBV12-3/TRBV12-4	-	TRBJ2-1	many	TGTGCCAGCAGTTTTCAAGGGGCCTCCTACAATGAGCAGTTCTTC	CASSFQGASYNEQFF
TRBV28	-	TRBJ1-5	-	TGTGCCAGCAGTTGGGGGTTTCGGGGCGAGCAGCCCCAGCATTTT	CASSWGFRGEQPQHF
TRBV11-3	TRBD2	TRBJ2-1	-	TGTGCCAGCAGCTCCTCCGCCGGGACTAGCAAAAATGAGCAGTTCTTC	CASSSSAGTSKNEQFF
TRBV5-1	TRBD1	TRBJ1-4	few	TGCGCCAGCAGCAAAGACAGGGGAGGCGAAAAACTGTTTTTT	CASSKDRGGEKLFF
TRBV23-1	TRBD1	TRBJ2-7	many	TGCGCCAGCAGTCAATGCTCCTCCGGGACAGGGACCTACGAGCAGTACTTC	CASSQCSSGTGTYEQYF
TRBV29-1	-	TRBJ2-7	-	TGCAGCGTTGTTGGGGGATACGGGGACGAGCAGTACTTC	CSVVGGYGDEQYF
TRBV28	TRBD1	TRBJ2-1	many	TGTGCCAGCAGTTTCAAGGGGGCTTCCTACAATGAGCAGTTCTTC	CASSFKGASYNEQFF
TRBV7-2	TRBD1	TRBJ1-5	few	TGTGCCAGCAGCGAGGGACAGGGGCGGTTTCAGCCCCAGCATTTT	CASSEGQGRFQPQHF
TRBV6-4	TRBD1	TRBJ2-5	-	TGTGCCAGCAGTGCCTTCGACAGGGGCCAAGAGACCCAGTACTTC	CASSAFDRGQETQYF
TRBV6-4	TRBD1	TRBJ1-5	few	TGTGCCAGCTGGGGGACAGGGGGCGATCGTATTAATCAGCCCCAGCATTTT	CASWGTGGDRINQPQHF
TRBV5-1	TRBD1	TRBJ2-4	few	TGCGCCAGCAGCTTTATAGGACAGGGGTCAAACATTCAGTACTTC	CASSFIGQGSNIQYF
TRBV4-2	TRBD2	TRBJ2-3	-	TGTGCCAGCAGCCCGGGACTAGCGGGAGGAATTCTAGGAGATACGCAGTATTTT	CASSPGLAGGILGDTQYF